This TCR beta chain was observed in a study of beta chain features in type 1 diabetes. This clone was detected only a few times. The V gene's germline CDR1 is SGHRS and CDR2 YFSETQ. The CDR3 loop spans 16 amino acids. V shed 4 bases and J 0 bases; nucleotides not matched to a gene: 6. Sequenced material consisted of expressed TCRB transcripts (all of the isolated RNA was reverse transcribed). Produced via immunoSEQ multiplex PCR; TCRdb's table is partial and in-frame only. The table has 900,000 or so clones, roughly 15% seen once. The sequencing input was naive CD4+ T cells from blood. This chain connects TRBV5-1 to TRBJ1-3, with 8 bases matching TRBD1. The clonotype comes from a woman younger than 35 in good health. CDR3 nucleotides: TGCGCCAGCAGCGCGACAGGGGCCCTCTCTGGAAACACCATATATTTT. It translates to CASSATGALSGNTIYF.